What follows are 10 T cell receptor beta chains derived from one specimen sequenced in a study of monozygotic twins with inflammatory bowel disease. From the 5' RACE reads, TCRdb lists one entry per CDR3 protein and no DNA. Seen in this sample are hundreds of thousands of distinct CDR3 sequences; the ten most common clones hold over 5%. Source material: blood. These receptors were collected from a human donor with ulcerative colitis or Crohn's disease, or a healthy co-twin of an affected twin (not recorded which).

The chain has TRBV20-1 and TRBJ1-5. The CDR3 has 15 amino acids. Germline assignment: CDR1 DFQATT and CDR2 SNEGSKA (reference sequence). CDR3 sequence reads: CSARVTRYSNQPQHF.

Here the CDR3 reads CASSQIDGGGAYEQYF. The chain uses TRBV14 and TRBJ2-7. The CDR3 runs 16 residues. Germline V gene data show CDR1 as SGHDN and CDR2 as FVKESK.

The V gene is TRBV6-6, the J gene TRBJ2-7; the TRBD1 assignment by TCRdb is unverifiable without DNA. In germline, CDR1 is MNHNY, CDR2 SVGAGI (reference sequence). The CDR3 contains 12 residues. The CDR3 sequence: CASSYPGSEQYF.

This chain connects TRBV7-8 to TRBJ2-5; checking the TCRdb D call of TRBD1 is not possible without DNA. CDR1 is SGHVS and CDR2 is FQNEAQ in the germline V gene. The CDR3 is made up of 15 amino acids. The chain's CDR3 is CASRGTGLLGETQYF. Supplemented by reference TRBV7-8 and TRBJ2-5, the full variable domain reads GAGVSQSPRYKVAKRGQDVALRCDPISGHVSLFWYQQALGQGPEFLTYFQNEAQLDKSGLPSDRFFAERPEGSVSTLKIQRTQQEDSAVYLCASRGTGLLGETQYFGPGTRLLVL.

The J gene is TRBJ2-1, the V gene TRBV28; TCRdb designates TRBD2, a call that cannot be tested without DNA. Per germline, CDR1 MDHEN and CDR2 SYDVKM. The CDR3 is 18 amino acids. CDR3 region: CASRSSSGGKQGRNEQFF.

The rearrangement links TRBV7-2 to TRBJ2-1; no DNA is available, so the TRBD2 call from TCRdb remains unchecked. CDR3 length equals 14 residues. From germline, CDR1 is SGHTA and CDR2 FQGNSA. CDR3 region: CASSRQEGRNEQFF.

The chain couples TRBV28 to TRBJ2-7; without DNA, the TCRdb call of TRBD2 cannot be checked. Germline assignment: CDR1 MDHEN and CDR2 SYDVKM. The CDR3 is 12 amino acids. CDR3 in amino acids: CASSPITREQYF.

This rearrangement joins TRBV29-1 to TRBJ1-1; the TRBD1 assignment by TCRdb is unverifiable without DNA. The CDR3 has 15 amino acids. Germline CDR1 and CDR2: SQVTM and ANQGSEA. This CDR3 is CSVGLFRDRVTEAFF.

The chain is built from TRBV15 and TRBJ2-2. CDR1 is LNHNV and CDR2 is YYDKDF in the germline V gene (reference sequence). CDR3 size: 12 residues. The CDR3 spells CATSGDTGELFF.

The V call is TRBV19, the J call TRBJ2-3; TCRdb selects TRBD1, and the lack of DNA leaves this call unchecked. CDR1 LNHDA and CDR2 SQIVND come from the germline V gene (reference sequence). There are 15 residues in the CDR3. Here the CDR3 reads CASRDLLDRLGTQYF.